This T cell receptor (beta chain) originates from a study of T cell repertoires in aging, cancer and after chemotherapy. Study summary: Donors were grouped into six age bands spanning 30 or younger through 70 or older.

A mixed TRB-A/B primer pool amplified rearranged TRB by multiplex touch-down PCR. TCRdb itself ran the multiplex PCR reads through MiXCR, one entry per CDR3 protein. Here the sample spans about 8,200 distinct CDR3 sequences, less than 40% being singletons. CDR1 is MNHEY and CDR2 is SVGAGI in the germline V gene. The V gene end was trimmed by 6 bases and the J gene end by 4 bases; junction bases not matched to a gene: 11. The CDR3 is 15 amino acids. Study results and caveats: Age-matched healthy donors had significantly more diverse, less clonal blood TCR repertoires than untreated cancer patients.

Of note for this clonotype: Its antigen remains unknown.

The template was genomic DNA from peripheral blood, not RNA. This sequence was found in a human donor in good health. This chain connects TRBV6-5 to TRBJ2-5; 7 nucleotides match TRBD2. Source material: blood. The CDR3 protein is CASSLGRGRGETQYF. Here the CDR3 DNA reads TGTGCCAGCAGCCTGGGGAGGGGCAGAGGAGAGACCCAGTACTTC.